In its sample, the clone carrying this T cell receptor beta chain was seen a few times. Its matching antigen is unknown. This specimen belongs to a study of beta chain features in type 1 diabetes. Germline V lookup: CDR1 SEHNR, CDR2 FQNEAQ (reference sequence). The trim removed 4 bases at V and 5 bases at J, leaving 10 bases unmatched. The CDR3 sequence is 16 residues long. Whole-study results and caveats: cDNA sequencing could over-represent cells with high TCR expression.

Every isolated RNA sample was fully reverse transcribed, so sequencing captured expressed TCRB transcripts. The data were produced by immunoSEQ multiplex PCR, yet TCRdb's version contains in-frame clones alone and is incomplete. In the table there are just over 450,000 clones, about 29% of which are singletons. The sample was naive CD4+ T cells from blood. The clonotype originates from a man between 18 and 35 years old in good health. The chain joins TRBV7-9 to TRBJ2-7, with TRBD2 identical over 11 bases. As DNA, the CDR3 is TGTGCCAGCAGCTATTCAGTGACTAGCGGGATAGACGAGCAGTACTTC. Translation: CASSYSVTSGIDEQYF.